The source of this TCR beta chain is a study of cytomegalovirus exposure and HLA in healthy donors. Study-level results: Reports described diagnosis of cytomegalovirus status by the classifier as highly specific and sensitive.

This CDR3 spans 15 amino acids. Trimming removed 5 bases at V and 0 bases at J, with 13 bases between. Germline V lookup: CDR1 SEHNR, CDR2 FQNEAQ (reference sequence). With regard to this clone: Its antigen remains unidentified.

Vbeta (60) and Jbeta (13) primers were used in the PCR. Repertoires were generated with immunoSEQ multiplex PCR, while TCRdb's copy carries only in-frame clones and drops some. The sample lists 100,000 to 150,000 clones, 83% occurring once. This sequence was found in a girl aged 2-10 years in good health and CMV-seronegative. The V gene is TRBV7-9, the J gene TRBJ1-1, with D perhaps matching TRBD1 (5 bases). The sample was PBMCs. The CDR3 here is CASSKETAMNTEAFF. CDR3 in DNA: TGTGCCAGCAGCAAAGAGACAGCGATGAACACTGAAGCTTTCTTT.